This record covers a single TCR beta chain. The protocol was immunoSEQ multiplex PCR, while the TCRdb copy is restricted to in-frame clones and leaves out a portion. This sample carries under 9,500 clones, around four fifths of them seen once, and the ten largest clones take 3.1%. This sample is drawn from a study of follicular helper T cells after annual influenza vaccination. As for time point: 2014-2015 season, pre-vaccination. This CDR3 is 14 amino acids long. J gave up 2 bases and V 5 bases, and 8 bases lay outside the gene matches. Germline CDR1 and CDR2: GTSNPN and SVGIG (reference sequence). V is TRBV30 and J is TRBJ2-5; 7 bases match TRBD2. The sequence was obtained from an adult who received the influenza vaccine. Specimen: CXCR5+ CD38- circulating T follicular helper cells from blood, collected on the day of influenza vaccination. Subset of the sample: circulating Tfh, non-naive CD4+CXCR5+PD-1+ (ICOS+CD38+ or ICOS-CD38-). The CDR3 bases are TGTGCCTGGGACAAGAGCGGGATACAAGAGACCCAGTACTTC. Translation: CAWDKSGIQETQYF.